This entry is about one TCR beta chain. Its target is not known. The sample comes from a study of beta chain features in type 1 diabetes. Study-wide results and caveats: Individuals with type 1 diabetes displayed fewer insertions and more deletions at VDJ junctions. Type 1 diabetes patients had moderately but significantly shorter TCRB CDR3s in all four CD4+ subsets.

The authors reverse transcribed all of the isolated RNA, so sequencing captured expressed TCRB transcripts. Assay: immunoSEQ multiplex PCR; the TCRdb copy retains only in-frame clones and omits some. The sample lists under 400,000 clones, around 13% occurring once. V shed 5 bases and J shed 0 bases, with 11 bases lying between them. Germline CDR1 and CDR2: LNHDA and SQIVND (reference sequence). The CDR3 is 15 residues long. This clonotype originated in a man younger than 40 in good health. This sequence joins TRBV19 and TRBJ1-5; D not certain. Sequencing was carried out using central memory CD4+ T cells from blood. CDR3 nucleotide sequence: TGTGCCAGTAGTTCGGGGAGGGCTAGCAATCAGCCCCAGCATTTT. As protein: CASSSGRASNQPQHF.